This passage covers 16 T cell receptor beta chains from one sample sequenced in a study of blood T cell repertoires in COVID-19. Sequenced by immunoSEQ multiplex PCR; TCRdb stores in-frame clones only, minus some. The data hold 140,000 or so clones, with roughly 88% observed a single time. Sequencing was done on a sample of peripheral blood. Source of these receptors: a man in his 60s with active or convalescent COVID-19.

The CDR3 loop reads CASHEGDQPQHF. CDR3 bases: TGTGCCAGCCACGAAGGGGATCAGCCCCAGCATTTT. The chain combines TRBV18 with TRBJ1-5, with D possibly TRBD1 on 5 matching bases. The CDR3 consists of 12 residues. Trimming pared 8 bases from V and 5 bases from J, leaving 10 bases between. Germline V gives CDR1 KGHSH, CDR2 LQKENI. Based on the CDR3 plus reference TRBV18 and TRBJ1-5, the full variable domain is NAGVMQNPRHLVRRRGQEARLRCSPMKGHSHVYWYRQLPEEGLKFMVYLQKENIIDESGMPKERFSAEFPKEGPSILRIQQVVRGDSAAYFCASHEGDQPQHFGDGTRLSIL.

This rearrangement joins TRBV4-1 to TRBJ2-5, with 9 bases aligning to TRBD2. This CDR3 contains 15 residues. The V segment lost 4 bases and the J segment 4 bases; nucleotides outside the gene matches: 7. Germline CDR1 is MGHRA and CDR2 is YSYEKL. The DNA of the CDR3 is TGCGCCAGCAGCCGGAGACTAGCGGTAGGAGAGACCCAGTACTTC. The encoded protein is CASSRRLAVGETQYF.

This rearrangement joins TRBV5-6 to TRBJ1-5, with 10 bases aligning to TRBD1. V lost 0 bases to trimming and J lost 7 bases; unmatched junction nucleotides: 1. CDR1 is SGHDT, CDR2 YYEEEE, per germline. CDR3 length: 14 amino acids. The CDR3 DNA reads TGTGCCAGCAGCTTGGGGACAGGGGGGCAGCCCCAGCATTTT. As protein: CASSLGTGGQPQHF.

This rearrangement joins TRBV9 to TRBJ2-3; 12 nucleotides agree with TRBD1. The CDR3 covers 16 residues. J was trimmed by 5 bases and V by 1 base; bases with no gene match: 5. Germline loops: CDR1 SGDLS, CDR2 YYNGEE. The CDR3 loop reads CASSVRGQGAIDTQYF. The DNA for the CDR3 is TGTGCCAGCAGCGTAAGGGGACAGGGGGCAATAGATACGCAGTATTTT.

This sequence joins TRBV18 and TRBJ2-2, with a possible D match to TRBD1 (5 bases). Trimming removed 2 bases at V and 4 bases at J, with 11 bases between. The CDR3 length is 15 residues. Germline CDR1 and CDR2: KGHSH and LQKENI. CDR3 sequence reads: CASSPGAQGTGELFF. CDR3 sequence (DNA): TGTGCCAGCTCACCAGGGGCGCAGGGCACCGGGGAGCTGTTTTTT. Full variable domain (rest looked up from reference TRBV18 and TRBJ2-2): NAGVMQNPRHLVRRRGQEARLRCSPMKGHSHVYWYRQLPEEGLKFMVYLQKENIIDESGMPKERFSAEFPKEGPSILRIQQVVRGDSAAYFCASSPGAQGTGELFFGEGSRLTVL.

This clone occurred a few times. This chain connects TRBV7-9 to TRBJ2-7; D not certain. Trimming pared 5 bases from V and 6 bases from J, leaving 11 bases between. The CDR3 has 12 residues. Germline lookup yields CDR1 SEHNR and CDR2 FQNEAQ (reference sequence). Written as DNA, the CDR3 is TGTGCCAGCAGCCCCGAGGCCCCCGAGCAGTACTTC. It yields the protein CASSPEAPEQYF.

Worth noting for this clone: Distinct nucleotide sequences in the sample also encode this CDR3. The chain has TRBV9 and TRBJ1-6; 10 positions match TRBD1. The germline V gene has CDR1 SGDLS and CDR2 YYNGEE. The CDR3 is 15 amino acids. With V trimmed by 0 bases and J by 6 bases, 0 bases remained unmatched. The DNA for the CDR3 is TGTGCCAGCAGCGTAGGGGACAGGGGTAATTCACCCCTCCACTTT. Residues: CASSVGDRGNSPLHF.

This clone occurred once. The chain has TRBV2 and TRBJ2-6, with a tentative D call TRBD1 (5 bases). The CDR3 covers 17 residues. V lost 4 bases, J lost 0 bases, and 13 bases lay in between. Germline CDR1 is SNHLY and CDR2 is FYNNEI. The CDR3 spells CASSGQLVFSGANVLTF. CDR3 sequence (DNA): TGTGCCAGCAGTGGACAGTTAGTATTCTCTGGGGCCAACGTCCTGACTTTC.

This clone was seen just once. V usage is TRBV7-2 and J usage is TRBJ1-6, with 10 bases that match TRBD1. The V segment lost 6 bases and the J segment 10 bases; nucleotides outside the gene matches: 9. Germline values: CDR1 SGHTA, CDR2 FQGNSA. The CDR3 has 15 residues. The CDR3 DNA reads TGTGCCAGCAGGACCGGACAGGGGGTTACATCACCCCTCCACTTT. This gives the protein CASRTGQGVTSPLHF.

CDR3 DNA: TGTGCCAGCAGCTTATTACTAGCGGGAGTGGGTGAGCAGTACTTC. The encoded protein is CASSLLLAGVGEQYF. The rearrangement joins TRBV13 to TRBJ2-7, with 11 bases matching TRBD2. The CDR3 extends over 15 amino acids. Germline CDR1 is PRHDT and CDR2 is FYEKMQ (reference sequence). V lost 2 bases and J lost 7; bases outside the gene matches: 7.

The V call is TRBV7-9, the J call TRBJ2-7; tentative D call: TRBD1 (6 bases). The CDR3 loop spans 14 amino acids. CDR1 and CDR2 (germline): SEHNR, FQNEAQ (reference sequence). Trimming cost V 4 bases and J 0 bases, with 10 bases left between them. CDR3 sequence reads: CASSSQGYSYEQYF. The CDR3 region has the DNA TGTGCCAGCAGCTCACAGGGATACTCCTACGAGCAGTACTTC.

The V and J genes are TRBV20-1 and TRBJ2-7; unclear D gene. The CDR3 runs to 11 residues. V shed 0 bases and J shed 4 bases, with 4 bases lying between them. Germline CDR1 DFQATT, CDR2 SNEGSKA (reference sequence). The CDR3 nucleotides read TGCAGTGCTAGAGAACTTTACGAGCAGTACTTC. It encodes CSARELYEQYF.

The J gene is TRBJ2-1, the V gene TRBV5-5, with 10 positions matching TRBD2. The V gene end was trimmed by 5 bases and the J gene end by 8 bases; junction bases not matched to a gene: 7. This CDR3 contains 14 residues. Germline CDR1 and CDR2: SGHKS and YYEKEE (reference sequence). The CDR3, as DNA: TGTGCCAGCAGACCACTAGCGGGATCTGATGAGCAGTTCTTC. It codes for CASRPLAGSDEQFF.

J is TRBJ1-5 and V is TRBV7-9; 7 bases fit TRBD1. The ends lost 0 bases at V and 6 bases at J; junction bases unmatched: 2. Germline loops: CDR1 SEHNR, CDR2 FQNEAQ (reference sequence). The CDR3 totals 14 residues. Here the CDR3 reads CASSLAGGPQPQHF. The CDR3 DNA reads TGTGCCAGCAGCTTAGCAGGGGGCCCTCAGCCCCAGCATTTT.

J is TRBJ2-5 and V is TRBV5-4; 9 positions agree with TRBD2. The V gene's germline CDR1 is SGHNT and CDR2 YYREEE (reference sequence). J lost 2 bases, V lost 4 bases, and 6 bases had no gene match. The CDR3 spans 15 residues. CDR3 nucleotide sequence: TGTGCCAGCAGCGTTTTAGCGGGAGATCAAGAGACCCAGTACTTC. Its protein is CASSVLAGDQETQYF.

The chain uses TRBV5-1 and TRBJ1-2; D gene ambiguous. V shed 5 bases and J shed 0 bases, with 5 bases lying between them. In germline, CDR1 is SGHRS, CDR2 YFSETQ. The CDR3 covers 12 residues. CDR3 in DNA: TGCGCCAGCAGAAGCTCTAACTATGGCTACACCTTC. Amino acids: CASRSSNYGYTF.